The source of this T cell receptor beta chain is a study of OX40 agonist ivuxolimab in advanced cancers. Study in general: Ivuxolimab, an antibody acting as an agonist of OX40 (CD134), was used to treat patients.

V was pared by 0 bases and J by 8 bases, with 10 bases of the junction left unmatched. Germline V lookup: CDR1 SGHRS, CDR2 YFSETQ. The CDR3 runs 16 residues. Assay used: immunoSEQ multiplex PCR; TCRdb lists only in-frame clones, some missing. The repertoire includes tens of thousands of clones, roughly nine tenths of them detected once, and approximately 15% sits in the top ten. Notes on this clone: The antigen remains unidentified.

Study-wide results and limits: At doses 0.1 to 3.0 mg/kg, CD4+ and CD8+ clones expanded. In the expanded peripheral T cells, antigen specificity was never determined. Among the nonresponders, some also had low normalized T-cell clonal expansion.

The clonotype comes from an adult with an advanced solid tumor such as melanoma, head and neck, liver or kidney cancer. This specimen was CD4+ or CD8+ T cells sorted from blood, taken in a trial of the OX40 agonist ivuxolimab. The chain is built from TRBV5-1 and TRBJ2-1; TRBD2 aligns across 8 bases. The CDR3 sequence is CASSLATGGPGDEQFF. The DNA for the CDR3 is TGCGCCAGCAGCTTGGCGACGGGAGGGCCGGGCGATGAGCAGTTCTTC.